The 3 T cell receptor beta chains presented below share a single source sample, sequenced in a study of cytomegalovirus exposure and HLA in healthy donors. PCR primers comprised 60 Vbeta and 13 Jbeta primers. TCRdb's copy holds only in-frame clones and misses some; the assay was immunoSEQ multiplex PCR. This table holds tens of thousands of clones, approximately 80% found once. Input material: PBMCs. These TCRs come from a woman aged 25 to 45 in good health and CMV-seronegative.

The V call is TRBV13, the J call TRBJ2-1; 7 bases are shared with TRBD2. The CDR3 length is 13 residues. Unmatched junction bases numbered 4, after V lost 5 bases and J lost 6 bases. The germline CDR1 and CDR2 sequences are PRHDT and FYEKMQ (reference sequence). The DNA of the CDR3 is TGTGCCAGCAGCCCGGCGGGGGTCAATGAGCAGTTCTTC. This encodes CASSPAGVNEQFF.

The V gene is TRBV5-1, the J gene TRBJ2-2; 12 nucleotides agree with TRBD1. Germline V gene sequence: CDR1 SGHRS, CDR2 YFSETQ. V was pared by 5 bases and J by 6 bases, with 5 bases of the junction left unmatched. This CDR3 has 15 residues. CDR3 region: CASSPGQGASGELFF. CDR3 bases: TGCGCCAGCAGTCCGGGACAGGGGGCGTCCGGGGAGCTGTTTTTT. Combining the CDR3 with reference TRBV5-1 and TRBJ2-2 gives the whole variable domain KAGVTQTPRYLIKTRGQQVTLSCSPISGHRSVSWYQQTPGQGLQFLFEYFSETQRNKGNFPGRFSGRQFSNSRSEMNVSTLELGDSALYLCASSPGQGASGELFFGEGSRLTVL.

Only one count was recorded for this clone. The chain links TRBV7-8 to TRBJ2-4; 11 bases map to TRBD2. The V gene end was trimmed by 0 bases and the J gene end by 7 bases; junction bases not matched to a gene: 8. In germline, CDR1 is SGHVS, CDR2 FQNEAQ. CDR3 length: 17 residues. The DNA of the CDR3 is TGTGCCAGCAGCTTAGCCTGGGCTAGCGGGAGGAAGAACATTCAGTACTTC. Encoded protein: CASSLAWASGRKNIQYF.